What follows is one TCR beta chain and its context. Its binding antigen is unknown. Per-base qualities were not stored, and no clone one base away is much larger. The data are from a study of cytotoxic CD8 clonotypes in ibrutinib-treated CLL (dated by TCRdb to about 2021). In terms of the full investigation: The cohort included some 14 treatment-naive and fewer than 12 relapsed/refractory patients; 17 were IGHV unmutated. Partial responses were observed in about 24 patients and complete responses in 2; after a median follow-up of around 68 months, remission was maintained in approximately 15 patients and progression was observed in some 12. Response samples were taken after a median of approximately 12 months on treatment, ranging from about 6 to 40 months. On average, each sample had 255,043 productive templates and tens of thousands of productive rearrangements. Longitudinal samples were obtainable from about 30% of the roughly 86 participants in the trial. Cryopreserved peripheral blood mononuclear cells were collected at three points: before therapy, at response, and at either sustained remission or disease progression. Every remission and progressive disease sample was obtained while ibrutinib was still being received by the patients.

V was cut back by 0 bases and J by 4 bases, leaving a gap of 13 bases between them. Its CDR3 holds 15 amino acids, cysteine through phenylalanine. CDR3 DNA only is kept here, 45 bases in frame from base 1. The germline V gene gives CDR1 as SGDLS and CDR2 as YYNGEE. Here is what the overall study found, with its caveats: Sampling times were not matched between patients in sustained remission and patients whose disease was progressing, and lymph node repertoires were not examined. At baseline, clonality was higher than in age-matched healthy donors and showed a strong correlation with circulating CD8+ T-cell counts. Clonality increased at ibrutinib response, stayed stable in sustained remission, and fell back toward baseline at progression. Public clonotypes were found to be uncommon and were observed to contract or remain stable during treatment; the increase in clonality was shown to reflect expansion of private clonotypes at ibrutinib response.

A MiSeq instrument was used for deep resolution sequencing, which targeted depths ranging from 1 in 1 million up to 1 in 200,000 T cells, with coverage averaging 10x for each clonotype. The immunoSEQ hsTCRB Kit was used to generate the TCR beta libraries. The authors' analysis ran thus. ImmunoSEQ Data Assistant and ImmunoSEQ Analyzer were used for data analysis, and V, D and J genes were assigned according to IMGT definitions. Clonality, with values ranging from 0 to 1, was calculated as one minus the normalized Shannon entropy of productive rearrangement frequencies. Only overrepresented clonotypes making up at least 0.05% of each patient's repertoire were included in the public clonotype analysis. Repertoires from 10 to 15 age-matched healthy donors in immuneACCESS were used as clonality controls. Entries here come from immuneACCESS through TCRdb and include only in-frame sequences with V and J called. Some clones fail to appear in such tables; in the studies checked, an unresolved V gene covers under half of the shortfall, and the cause of the remainder is unknown. The V and J calls and clone size come from that table; D and trimming were worked out from the DNA. Present in this sample are 150,000 or so clones, over 75% of which were seen just once. The ten top clones hold roughly 2% of the sample.

The sample's time point label, decoded: 20 to 30 months on ibrutinib. Roughly 2 micrograms of genomic DNA were extracted from cryopreserved PBMCs for TCR beta library preparation. Longitudinal blood samples from CLL patients on ibrutinib monotherapy underwent high-throughput TCR beta sequencing. The patients took part in an open-label, single-center phase 2 trial of ibrutinib monotherapy. The sample here was PBMCs, taken after 24 months of ibrutinib treatment. The receptor chain draws on TRBV9 and TRBJ1-2; TRBD1 is a possible D gene, resting on 5 matching bases. This clonotype was sampled from a human donor with chronic lymphocytic leukemia. The CDR3 protein: CASSVASAGAYGYTF. The base sequence is TGTGCCAGCAGCGTAGCGTCGGCTGGGGCCTATGGCTACACCTTC.